This TCR beta chain stems from a study of shared clonotypes between healthy human individuals. A remark on this clone: The target antigen is unknown.

Findings and caveats of the study: Sorted-subset samples were not fully sequenced, rarefaction indicated. When compared with the clonotypes that were shared by all four sorted-subset donors, the non-shared clonotypes turned out to have lower generation probabilities. Naive subsets typically showed greater estimated richness than memory subsets. The sharing of 4% to 5.5% of naive CD4 clonotypes was seen across several donors.

Assay: immunoSEQ multiplex PCR; the TCRdb copy retains only in-frame clones and omits some. The table has 850,000 to 1,100,000 clones, approximately 80% seen once. This receptor was taken from a man younger than 35 in good health. Some clones in this sample may be carry-over from other donors' samples. Material for sequencing was memory CD4+ T cells from PBMCs. Subset denoted: CD45RA-negative fraction.

The CDR3 DNA follows: TGCAGTGCTAGTGTGCCTGAAGCTTTCTTT. Its translation: CSASVPEAFF. The chain carries TRBV20-1 and TRBJ1-1; D remains ambiguous. The length of the CDR3 is 10 residues. Germline-derived CDR1 and CDR2 are DFQATT and SNEGSKA (reference sequence). V was shortened by 3 bases and J by 6 bases, with 5 bases between the two germline ends.